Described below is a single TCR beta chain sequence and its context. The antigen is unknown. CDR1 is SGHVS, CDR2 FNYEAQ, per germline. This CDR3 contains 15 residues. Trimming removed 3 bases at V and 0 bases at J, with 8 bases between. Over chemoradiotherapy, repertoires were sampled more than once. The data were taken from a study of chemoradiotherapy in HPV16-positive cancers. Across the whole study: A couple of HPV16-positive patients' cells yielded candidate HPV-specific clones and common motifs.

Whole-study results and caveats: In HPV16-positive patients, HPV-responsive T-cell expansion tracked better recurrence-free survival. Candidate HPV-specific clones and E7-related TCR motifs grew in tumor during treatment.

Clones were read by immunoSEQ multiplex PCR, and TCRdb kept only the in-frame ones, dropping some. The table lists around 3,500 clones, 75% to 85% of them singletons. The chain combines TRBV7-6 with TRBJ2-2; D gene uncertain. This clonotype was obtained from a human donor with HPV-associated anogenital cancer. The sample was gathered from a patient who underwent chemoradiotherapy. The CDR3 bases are TGTGCCAGCAGCTTGGCAAATCCGAACACCGGGGAGCTGTTTTTT. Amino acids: CASSLANPNTGELFF.